These T cell receptor beta chains were read from a single sample in a study of blood T cell repertoires in COVID-19. Method: immunoSEQ multiplex PCR; TCRdb's copy keeps in-frame clones and lacks some. The data show roughly 160,000 clones, with around 74% seen just once and around 3% held by the top ten. The sequencing input was peripheral blood. The source is a woman aged 80 or older with acute or convalescent COVID-19. The CDR3 runs from the conserved cysteine through the conserved F or W. A D gene is named only where the DNA matches it firmly. Some rows have no size entry. The others give once, few or many, or a class for an expanded clone.

size	D	V	J	CDR3	DNA
-	TRBD1	TRBV16	TRBJ1-3	CASSQSRARDRAGNTIYF	TGTGCCAGCAGCCAATCGAGGGCCCGGGACAGGGCTGGAAACACCATATATTTT
-	-	TRBV7-8	TRBJ2-1	CASSLVGGGYNEQFF	TGTGCCAGCAGCTTAGTCGGAGGAGGCTACAATGAGCAGTTCTTC
-	TRBD2	TRBV5-4	TRBJ2-7	CASRYYFSGSDEQYF	TGTGCCAGCAGATATTATTTTAGCGGGAGTGACGAGCAGTACTTC
few	TRBD2	TRBV27	TRBJ2-1	CASRSLAGVSYNEQFF	TGTGCCAGCAGGTCACTAGCGGGAGTCTCCTACAATGAGCAGTTCTTC
few	-	TRBV11-2	TRBJ2-7	CASGDSYEQYF	TGTGCCAGCGGCGACAGTTACGAGCAGTACTTC
-	-	TRBV19	TRBJ2-5	CASSRGGAYETQYF	TGTGCCAGTAGTCGCGGCGGGGCCTATGAGACCCAGTACTTC
-	-	TRBV27	TRBJ1-3	CASSTIRGDGNTIYF	TGTGCCAGTTCAACCATCAGGGGAGATGGAAACACCATATATTTT
-	-	TRBV4-2	TRBJ1-6	CASSLGQDNSPLHF	TGTGCCAGCAGCCTAGGACAAGATAATTCACCCCTCCACTTT
-	TRBD2	TRBV6-5	TRBJ2-1	CASGLAGAPYNEQFF	TGTGCCAGTGGGCTAGCGGGAGCCCCCTACAATGAGCAGTTCTTC
-	TRBD1	TRBV5-8	TRBJ2-1	CASSRGQSMANEQFF	TGTGCCAGCAGCCGGGGACAGAGCATGGCCAATGAGCAGTTCTTC
-	-	TRBV25-1	TRBJ2-7	CASTQFDEQYF	TGTGCCAGCACACAATTTGATGAGCAGTACTTC
-	TRBD2	TRBV2	TRBJ2-2	CASKPLAGITGELFF	TGTGCCAGCAAACCCCTAGCGGGAATCACCGGGGAGCTGTTTTTT
-	-	TRBV4-1	TRBJ2-3	CASSLGVLGTDTQYF	TGCGCCAGCAGCCTCGGTGTGCTGGGCACAGATACGCAGTATTTT
-	TRBD1	TRBV19	TRBJ1-5	CASSNDRGRHQPQHF	TGTGCCAGTAGTAACGACAGGGGACGTCACCAGCCCCAGCATTTT
-	TRBD2	TRBV28	TRBJ2-2	CASRSGLADTGELFF	TGTGCCAGCAGGTCGGGACTAGCGGACACCGGGGAGCTGTTTTTT
-	TRBD1	TRBV29-1	TRBJ2-5	CSVADQYRGLAETQYF	TGCAGCGTTGCCGATCAGTACAGGGGGCTAGCAGAGACCCAGTACTTC
-	TRBD2	TRBV3-1/TRBV3-2	TRBJ2-7	CASSQGEREGQVEQYF	TGTGCCAGCAGCCAAGGCGAGCGGGAGGGCCAGGTCGAGCAGTACTTC
-	-	TRBV9	TRBJ2-3	CASGRQGYTDTQYF	TGTGCCAGCGGCAGGCAGGGCTACACAGATACGCAGTATTTT
-	-	TRBV2	TRBJ1-1	CASILDSFPEAFF	TGTGCCAGCATACTCGACAGCTTCCCTGAAGCTTTCTTT
-	-	TRBV10-3	TRBJ2-2	CAITGICTGELFF	TGTGCCATCACCGGGATCTGCACCGGGGAGCTGTTTTTT
-	TRBD1	TRBV18	TRBJ1-2	CASSPRTGDGYTF	TGTGCCAGCTCACCACGTACAGGGGATGGCTACACCTTC
once	-	TRBV6-5	TRBJ2-1	CASSYSNAGPDEQFF	TGTGCCAGCAGTTACTCGAATGCAGGGCCCGATGAGCAGTTCTTC
-	-	TRBV28	TRBJ2-6	CASSTGTGANVLTF	TGTGCCAGCAGCACCGGGACAGGGGCCAACGTCCTGACTTTC
-	-	TRBV5-1	TRBJ2-3	CASSYQGGGDTQYF	TGCGCCAGCAGCTACCAGGGAGGGGGAGATACGCAGTATTTT
-	TRBD2	TRBV11-2	TRBJ2-7	CASSSSNAGTSHEQYF	TGTGCCAGCAGCTCATCCAATGCGGGGACTAGCCACGAGCAGTACTTC
-	TRBD1	TRBV27	TRBJ1-2	CASSPKPGQGIYGYTF	TGTGCCAGCAGTCCGAAACCGGGACAGGGGATATATGGCTACACCTTC
-	-	TRBV4-1	TRBJ2-7	CASSQGRRRGGEQYF	TGCGCCAGCAGCCAAGGTAGAAGGAGGGGCGGCGAGCAGTACTTC
-	TRBD1	TRBV6-2/TRBV6-3	TRBJ1-2	CASSPQGLGVGYTF	TGTGCCAGCAGTCCACAGGGGCTTGGTGTTGGCTACACCTTC